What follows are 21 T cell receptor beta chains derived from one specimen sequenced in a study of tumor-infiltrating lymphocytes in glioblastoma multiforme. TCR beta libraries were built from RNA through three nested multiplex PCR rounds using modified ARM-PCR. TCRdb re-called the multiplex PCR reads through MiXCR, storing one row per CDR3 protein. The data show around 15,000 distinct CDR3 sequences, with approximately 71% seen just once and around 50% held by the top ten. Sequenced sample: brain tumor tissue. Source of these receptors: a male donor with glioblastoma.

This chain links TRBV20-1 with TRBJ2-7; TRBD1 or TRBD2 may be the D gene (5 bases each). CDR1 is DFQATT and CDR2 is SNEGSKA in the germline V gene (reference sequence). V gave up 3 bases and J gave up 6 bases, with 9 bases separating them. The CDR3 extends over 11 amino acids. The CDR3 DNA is TGCAGTGCTAGGTTGGGGACCGAGCAGTACTTC. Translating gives CSARLGTEQYF.

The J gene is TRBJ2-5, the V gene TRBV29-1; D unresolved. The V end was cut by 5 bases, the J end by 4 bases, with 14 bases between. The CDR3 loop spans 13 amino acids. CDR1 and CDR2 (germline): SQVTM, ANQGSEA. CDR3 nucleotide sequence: TGCAGCGTTTTATTGGGCGGTAGAGAGACCCAGTACTTC. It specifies CSVLLGGRETQYF.

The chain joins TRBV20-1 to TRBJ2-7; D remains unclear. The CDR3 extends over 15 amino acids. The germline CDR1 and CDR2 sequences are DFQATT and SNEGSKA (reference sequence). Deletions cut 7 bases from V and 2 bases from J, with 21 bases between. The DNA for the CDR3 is TGCAGTGTTAACTCCGACTCCCACTCTCCCTACGAGCAGTACTTC. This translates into CSVNSDSHSPYEQYF.

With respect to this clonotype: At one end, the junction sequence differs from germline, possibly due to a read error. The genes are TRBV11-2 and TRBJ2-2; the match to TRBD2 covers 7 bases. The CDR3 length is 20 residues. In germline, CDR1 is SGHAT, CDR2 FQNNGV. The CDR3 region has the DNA TGTACCAGCACCCCCTCGTTCGGCCAAGGGCTAGCGGTAAACACCGGGGAGCCGTTTTTT. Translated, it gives CTSTPSFGQGLAVNTGEPFF.

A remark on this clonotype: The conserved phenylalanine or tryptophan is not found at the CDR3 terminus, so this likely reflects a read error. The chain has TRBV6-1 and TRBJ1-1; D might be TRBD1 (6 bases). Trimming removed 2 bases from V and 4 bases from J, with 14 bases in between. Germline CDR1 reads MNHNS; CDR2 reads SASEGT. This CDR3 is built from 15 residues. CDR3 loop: CASSESYPGATEAFY. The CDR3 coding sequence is TGTGCCAGCAGTGAATCCTACCCGGGGGCCACTGAAGCTTTCTAT.

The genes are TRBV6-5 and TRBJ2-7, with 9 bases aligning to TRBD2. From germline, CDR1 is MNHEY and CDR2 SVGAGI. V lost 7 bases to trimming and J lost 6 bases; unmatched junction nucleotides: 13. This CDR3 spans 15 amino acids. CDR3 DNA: TGTGCCAGCACTACAAGGGGTAGCGGGAGACGCGAGCAGTACTTC. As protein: CASTTRGSGRREQYF.

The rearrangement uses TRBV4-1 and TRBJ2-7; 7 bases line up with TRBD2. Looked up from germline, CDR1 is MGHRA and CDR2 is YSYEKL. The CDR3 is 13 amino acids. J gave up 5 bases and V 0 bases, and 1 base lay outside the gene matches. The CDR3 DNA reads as TGCGCCAGCAGCCAAGACCTAGCGGACGAGCAGTACTTC. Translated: CASSQDLADEQYF.

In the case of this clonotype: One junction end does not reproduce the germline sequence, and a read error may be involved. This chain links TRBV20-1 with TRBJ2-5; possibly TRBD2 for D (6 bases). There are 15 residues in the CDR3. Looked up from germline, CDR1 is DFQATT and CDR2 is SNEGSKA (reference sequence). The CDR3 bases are TGCAGTGCTAGAGATTTGGGGATAGCGGAAGAGATCCAGTACTTC. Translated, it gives CSARDLGIAEEIQYF.

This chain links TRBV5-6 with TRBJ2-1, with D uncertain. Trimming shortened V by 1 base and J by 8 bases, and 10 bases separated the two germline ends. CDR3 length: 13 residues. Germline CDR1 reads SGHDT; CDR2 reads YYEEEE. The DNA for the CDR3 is TGTGCCAGCAGCTTGCAGGATAGATATGAGCAGTTCTTC. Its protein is CASSLQDRYEQFF.

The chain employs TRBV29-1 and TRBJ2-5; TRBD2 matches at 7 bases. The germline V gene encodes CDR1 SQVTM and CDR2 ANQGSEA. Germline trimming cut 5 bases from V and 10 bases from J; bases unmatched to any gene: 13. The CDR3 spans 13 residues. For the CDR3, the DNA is TGCAGCGTTAACATAGCGGGCAGAGGGATCCAGTACTTC. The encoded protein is CSVNIAGRGIQYF.

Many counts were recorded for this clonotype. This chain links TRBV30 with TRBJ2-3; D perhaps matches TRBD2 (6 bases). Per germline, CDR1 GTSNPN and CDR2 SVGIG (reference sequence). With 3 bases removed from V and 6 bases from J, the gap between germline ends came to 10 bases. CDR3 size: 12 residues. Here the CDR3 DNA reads TGTGCCTGGAGCGGGGAGGATGATACGCAGTATTTT. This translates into CAWSGEDDTQYF.

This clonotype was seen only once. The DNA for the CDR3 is TGTGCCAGCAGACCCGGGAGCGGGGGTAAGGACGAGCAGTACTTC. Its protein is CASRPGSGGKDEQYF. This chain joins TRBV11-3 and TRBJ2-7; TRBD2 matches at 8 bases. V dropped 6 bases and J dropped 5; count of bases not matched to a gene: 12. Germline CDR1 is SGHNT and CDR2 is YENEEA. CDR3 size: 15 residues.

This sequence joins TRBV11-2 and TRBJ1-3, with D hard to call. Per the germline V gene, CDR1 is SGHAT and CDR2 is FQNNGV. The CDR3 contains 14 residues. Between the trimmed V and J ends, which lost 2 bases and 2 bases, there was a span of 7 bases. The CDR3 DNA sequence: TGTGCCAGCAGCTTACTACATACTGGAAACACCATATATTTT. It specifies CASSLLHTGNTIYF. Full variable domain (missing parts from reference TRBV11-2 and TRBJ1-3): EAGVAQSPRYKIIEKRQSVAFWCNPISGHATLYWYQQILGQGPKLLIQFQNNGVVDDSQLPKDRFSAERLKGVDSTLKIQPAKLEDSAVYLCASSLLHTGNTIYFGEGSWLTVV.

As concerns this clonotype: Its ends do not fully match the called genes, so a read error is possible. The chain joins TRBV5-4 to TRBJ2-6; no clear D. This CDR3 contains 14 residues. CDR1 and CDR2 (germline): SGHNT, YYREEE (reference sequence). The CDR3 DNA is TGTGCCAGCAGCTATATGACTGGTGCCAACGTCCTGACTTTC. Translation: CASSYMTGANVLTF. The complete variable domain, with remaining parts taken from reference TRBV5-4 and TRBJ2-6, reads ETGVTQSPTHLIKTRGQQVTLRCSSQSGHNTVSWYQQALGQGPQFIFQYYREEENGRGNFPPRFSGLQFPNYSSELNVNALELDDSALYLCASSYMTGANVLTFGAGSRLTVL.

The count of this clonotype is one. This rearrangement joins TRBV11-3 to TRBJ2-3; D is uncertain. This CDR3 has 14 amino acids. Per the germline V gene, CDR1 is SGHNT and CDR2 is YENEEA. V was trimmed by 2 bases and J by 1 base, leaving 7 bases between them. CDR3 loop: CASSLNGRTDTQYF. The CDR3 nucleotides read TGTGCCAGCAGCTTAAATGGTCGCACAGATACGCAGTATTTT.

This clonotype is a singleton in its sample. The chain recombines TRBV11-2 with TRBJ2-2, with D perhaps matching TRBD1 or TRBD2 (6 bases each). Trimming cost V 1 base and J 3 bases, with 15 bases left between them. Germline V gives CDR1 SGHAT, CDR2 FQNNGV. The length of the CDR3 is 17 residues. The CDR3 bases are TGTGCCAGCAGCTTAGCGGATACAGGGAGGTACACCGGGGAGCTGTTTTTT. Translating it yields CASSLADTGRYTGELFF.

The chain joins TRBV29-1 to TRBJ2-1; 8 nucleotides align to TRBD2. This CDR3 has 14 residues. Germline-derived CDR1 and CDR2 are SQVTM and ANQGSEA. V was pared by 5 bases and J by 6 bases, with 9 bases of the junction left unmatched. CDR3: CSVPLGTRRNEQFF. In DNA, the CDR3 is TGCAGCGTTCCCTTGGGGACTAGACGCAATGAGCAGTTCTTC.

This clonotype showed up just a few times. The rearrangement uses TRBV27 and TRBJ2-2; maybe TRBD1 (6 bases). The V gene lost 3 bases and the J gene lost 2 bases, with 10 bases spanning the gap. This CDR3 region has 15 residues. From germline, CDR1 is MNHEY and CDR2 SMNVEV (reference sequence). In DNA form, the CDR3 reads TGTGCCAGCAGTTTGAGGGGGACCAACACCGGGGAGCTGTTTTTT. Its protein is CASSLRGTNTGELFF.

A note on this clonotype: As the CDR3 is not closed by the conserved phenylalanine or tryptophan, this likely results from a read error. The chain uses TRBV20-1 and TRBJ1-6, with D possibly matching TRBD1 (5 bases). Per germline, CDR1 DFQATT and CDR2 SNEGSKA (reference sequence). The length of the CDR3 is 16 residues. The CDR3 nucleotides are TGCAGTGCTAGATCCGCAACAGGTGGCGCGAATTCACCGCTCCACTCT. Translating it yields CSARSATGGANSPLHS.

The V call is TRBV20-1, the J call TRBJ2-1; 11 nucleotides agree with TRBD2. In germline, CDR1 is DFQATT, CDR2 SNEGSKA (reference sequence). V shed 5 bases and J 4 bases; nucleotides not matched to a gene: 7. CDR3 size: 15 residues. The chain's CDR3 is CSAPLLAGGYNEQFF. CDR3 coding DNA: TGCAGTGCTCCTCTCCTAGCGGGGGGATACAATGAGCAGTTCTTC.

The CDR3 DNA follows: TGCAGTGCTTACTGGGGAGGCTGGAGTAATGAGCAGTTCTTC. This encodes CSAYWGGWSNEQFF. V usage is TRBV20-1 and J usage is TRBJ2-1, with D possibly matching TRBD2 (6 bases). This CDR3 spans 14 amino acids. CDR1 is DFQATT and CDR2 is SNEGSKA in the germline V gene (reference sequence). V dropped 5 bases and J dropped 7 bases, with 18 bases sitting between them.